This TCR beta chain is from a study of blood T cell repertoires in COVID-19. Study-level information: Samples of COVID-19 (acute and convalescent) were obtained from the United States, Italy and Spain.

As handled by the study authors: Amplification of reference gene primers was used by the study to estimate nucleated cell counts. Clones were read by immunoSEQ multiplex PCR, and TCRdb kept only the in-frame ones, dropping some. V, J and clone size are taken as reported in that table, and D and trimming were inferred from the DNA itself. The sample consists of just under 95,000 clones, 80% of them appearing once. Germline values: CDR1 MDHEN, CDR2 SYDVKM. The CDR3 spans 15 residues. J gave up 0 bases and V 4 bases, and 4 bases lay outside the gene matches. Material for sequencing was peripheral blood. This chain joins TRBV28 and TRBJ1-2; 8 nucleotides match TRBD1. The source is a human donor in a cohort sampled during active COVID-19. The CDR3 coding sequence is TGTGCCAGCAGTTGGACAGGGACATCTAACTATGGCTACACCTTC. Amino acid sequence: CASSWTGTSNYGYTF.